This T cell receptor (beta chain) was sequenced in a study of blood T cells in healthy people across ages. About the research overall: Capture via template switching afforded approximately one barcoded beta molecule per two T cells.

Together with a sample-barcoded 5' primer, a J-beta primer mix was included in a second PCR lasting about 7 to 11 cycles. Via MiXCR, TCRdb re-called the 5' RACE reads, giving one row per CDR3 protein. This table holds about 1.4 million distinct CDR3 sequences, roughly 59% found once. Study results and caveats: Expanded clonotype changes were possibly confounded by unknown donor CMV status. It was not possible, with unsorted PBMCs, to conclusively compare naive and antigen-experienced cells.

The sample holds a few counts of this clonotype. Its antigen is not known. This sequence originates from a man aged 18 to 29 in good health. Sequencing was performed on blood.

The DNA for the CDR3 is TGTGCCAGCAGTGATGGGGGTAGGGAGACCCAGTACTTC. Its translation: CASSDGGRETQYF. J is TRBJ2-5 and V is TRBV6-5; D tentatively fits TRBD1 or TRBD2 (5 bases each). V lost 5 bases and J 5 bases, leaving 12 bases between the germline ends. This CDR3 contains 13 residues. CDR1 MNHEY and CDR2 SVGAGI come from the germline V gene.